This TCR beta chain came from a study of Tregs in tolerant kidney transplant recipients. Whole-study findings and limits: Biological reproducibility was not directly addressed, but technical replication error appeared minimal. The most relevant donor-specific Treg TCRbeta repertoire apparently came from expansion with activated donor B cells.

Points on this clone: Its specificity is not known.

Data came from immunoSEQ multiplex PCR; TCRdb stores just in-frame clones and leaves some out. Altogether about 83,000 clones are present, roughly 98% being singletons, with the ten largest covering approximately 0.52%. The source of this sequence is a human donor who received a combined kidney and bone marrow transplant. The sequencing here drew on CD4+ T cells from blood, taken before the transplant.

CDR3 DNA sequence: TGTGCCAGCAGCTTGCCGGACAGCGGGAGTGATTTAGATACGCAGTATTTT. Encoded protein: CASSLPDSGSDLDTQYF. The V call is TRBV5-6, the J call TRBJ2-3; 8 bases fit TRBD2. Looked up from germline, CDR1 is SGHDT and CDR2 is YYEEEE. V gave up 1 base and J gave up 5 bases; unmatched junction bases: 12. The CDR3 is 17 residues long.